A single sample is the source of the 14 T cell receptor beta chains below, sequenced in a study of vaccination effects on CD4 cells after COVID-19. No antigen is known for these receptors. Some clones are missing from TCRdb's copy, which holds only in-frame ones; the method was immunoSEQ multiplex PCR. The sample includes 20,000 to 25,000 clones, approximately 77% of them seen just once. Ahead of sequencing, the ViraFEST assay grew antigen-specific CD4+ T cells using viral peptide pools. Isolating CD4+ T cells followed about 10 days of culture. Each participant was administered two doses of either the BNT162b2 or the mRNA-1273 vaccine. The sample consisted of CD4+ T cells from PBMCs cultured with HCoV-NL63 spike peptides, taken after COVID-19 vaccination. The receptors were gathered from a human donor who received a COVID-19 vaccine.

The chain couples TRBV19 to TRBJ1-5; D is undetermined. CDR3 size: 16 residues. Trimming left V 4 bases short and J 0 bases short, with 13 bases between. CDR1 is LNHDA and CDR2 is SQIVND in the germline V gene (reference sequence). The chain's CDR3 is CASSTSGSNSNQPQHF. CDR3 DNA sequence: TGTGCCAGTAGTACATCCGGTTCCAATAGCAATCAGCCCCAGCATTTT.

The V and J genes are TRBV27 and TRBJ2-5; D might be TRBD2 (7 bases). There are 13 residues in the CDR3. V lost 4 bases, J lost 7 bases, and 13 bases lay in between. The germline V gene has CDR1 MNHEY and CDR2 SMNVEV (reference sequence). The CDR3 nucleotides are TGTGCCAGCAGTTGGGGAGGGGGGGGGACCCAGTACTTC. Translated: CASSWGGGGTQYF.

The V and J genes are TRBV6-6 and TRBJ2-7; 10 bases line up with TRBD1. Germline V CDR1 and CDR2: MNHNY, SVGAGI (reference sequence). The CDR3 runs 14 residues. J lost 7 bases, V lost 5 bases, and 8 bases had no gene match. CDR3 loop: CASSTPGQGSEQYF. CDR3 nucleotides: TGTGCCAGCAGTACGCCGGGACAGGGGTCAGAGCAGTACTTC.

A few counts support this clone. Written as DNA, the CDR3 is TGTGCCTGGTGGCGGGGGGGCGGCTACACCTTC. As protein: CAWWRGGGYTF. V and J are TRBV30 and TRBJ1-2; maybe TRBD1 (6 bases). The germline CDR1 and CDR2 sequences are GTSNPN and SVGIG (reference sequence). CDR3 length: 11 amino acids. Trimming shortened V by 5 bases and J by 8 bases, and 12 bases separated the two germline ends. Combining the CDR3 with reference TRBV30 and TRBJ1-2 gives the whole variable domain SQTIHQWPATLVQPVGSPLSLECTVEGTSNPNLYWYRQAAGRGLQLLFYSVGIGQISSEVPQNLSASRPQDRQFILSSKKLLLSDSGFYLCAWWRGGGYTFGSGTRLTVV.

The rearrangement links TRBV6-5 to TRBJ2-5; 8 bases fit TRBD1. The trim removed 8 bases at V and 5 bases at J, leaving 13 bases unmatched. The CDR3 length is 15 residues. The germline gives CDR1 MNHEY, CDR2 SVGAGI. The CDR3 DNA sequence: TGTGCCAGCCTTCTCCGGACAGGGCGGTGGGAGACCCAGTACTTC. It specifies CASLLRTGRWETQYF.

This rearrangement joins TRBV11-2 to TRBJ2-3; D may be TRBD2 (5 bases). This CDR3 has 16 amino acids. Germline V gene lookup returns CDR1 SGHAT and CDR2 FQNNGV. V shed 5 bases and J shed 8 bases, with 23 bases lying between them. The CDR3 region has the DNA TGTGCCAGCAGCCCGCGACTGGGAGCTGCTACGGGTACGCAGTATTTT. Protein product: CASSPRLGAATGTQYF.

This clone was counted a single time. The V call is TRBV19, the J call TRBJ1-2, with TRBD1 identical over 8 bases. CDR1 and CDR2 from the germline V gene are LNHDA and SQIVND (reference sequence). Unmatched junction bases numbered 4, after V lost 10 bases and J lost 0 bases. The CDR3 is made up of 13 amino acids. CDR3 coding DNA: TGTGCCACCACACAGGGGGCTAACTATGGCTACACCTTC. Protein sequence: CATTQGANYGYTF.

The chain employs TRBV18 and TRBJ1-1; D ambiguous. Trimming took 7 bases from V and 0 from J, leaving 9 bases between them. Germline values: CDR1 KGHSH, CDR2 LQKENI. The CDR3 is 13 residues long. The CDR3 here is CASYLLMNTEAFF. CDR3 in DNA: TGTGCCAGCTACCTCTTAATGAACACTGAAGCTTTCTTT.

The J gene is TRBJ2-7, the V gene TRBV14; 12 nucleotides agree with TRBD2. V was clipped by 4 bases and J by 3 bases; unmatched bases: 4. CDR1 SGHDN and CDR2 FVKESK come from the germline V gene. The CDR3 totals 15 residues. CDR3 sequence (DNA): TGTGCCAGCAGCCTCGGACTAGCGGGAATCTACGAGCAGTACTTC. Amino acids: CASSLGLAGIYEQYF.

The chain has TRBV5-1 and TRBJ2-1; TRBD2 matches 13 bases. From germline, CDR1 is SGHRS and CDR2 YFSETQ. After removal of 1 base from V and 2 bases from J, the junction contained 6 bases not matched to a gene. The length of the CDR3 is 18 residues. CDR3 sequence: CASSLRGTSGMAYNEQFF. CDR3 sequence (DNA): TGCGCCAGCAGCTTGCGCGGGACTAGCGGGATGGCCTACAATGAGCAGTTCTTC.

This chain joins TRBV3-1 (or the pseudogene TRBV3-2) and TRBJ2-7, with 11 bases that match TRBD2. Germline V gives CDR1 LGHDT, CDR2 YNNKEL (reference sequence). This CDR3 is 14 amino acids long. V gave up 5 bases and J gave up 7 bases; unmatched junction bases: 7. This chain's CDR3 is CASSTPSGRIEQYF. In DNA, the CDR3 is TGTGCCAGCAGCACTCCTAGCGGGAGGATTGAGCAGTACTTC.

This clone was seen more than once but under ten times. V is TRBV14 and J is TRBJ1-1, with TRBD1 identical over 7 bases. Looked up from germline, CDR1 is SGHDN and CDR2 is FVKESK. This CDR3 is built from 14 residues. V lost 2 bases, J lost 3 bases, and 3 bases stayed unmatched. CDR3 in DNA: TGTGCCAGCAGCCAAAAAGGGGGCTACACTGAAGCTTTCTTT. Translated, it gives CASSQKGGYTEAFF.

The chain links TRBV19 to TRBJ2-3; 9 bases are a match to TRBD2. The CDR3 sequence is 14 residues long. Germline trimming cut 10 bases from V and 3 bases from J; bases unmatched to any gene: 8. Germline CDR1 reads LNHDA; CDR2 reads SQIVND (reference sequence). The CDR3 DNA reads TGTGCCACCCAAACGCGGGGGGGGACAGATACGCAGTATTTT. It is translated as CATQTRGGTDTQYF. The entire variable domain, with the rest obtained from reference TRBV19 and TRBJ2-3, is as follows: DGGITQSPKYLFRKEGQNVTLSCEQNLNHDAMYWYRQDPGQGLRLIYYSQIVNDFQKGDIAEGYSVSREKKESFPLTVTSAQKNPTAFYLCATQTRGGTDTQYFGPGTRLTVL.

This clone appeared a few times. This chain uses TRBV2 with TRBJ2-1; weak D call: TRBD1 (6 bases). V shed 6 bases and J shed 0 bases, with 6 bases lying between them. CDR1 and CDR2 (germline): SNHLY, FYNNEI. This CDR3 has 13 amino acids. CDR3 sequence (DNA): TGTGCCAGCAGACAGGGCTCCTACAATGAGCAGTTCTTC. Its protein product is CASRQGSYNEQFF.